This T cell receptor (beta chain) was identified during a study of low-dose radiotherapy and immunotherapy resistance in tumors. At the level of the study: Those assigned to Cohort 2 were treated with 1 Gy per fraction every two weeks (13 Gy in total over 26 weeks).

This clonotype has ten or more counts. First-strand cDNA relied on TRAV- and TRBV-specific primers spanning alpha and beta chains. TCR amplification used 15 to 20 PCR cycles, a constant-region primer and a V-primer adapter. One entry per CDR3 protein, called by TCRdb with MiXCR from the reads. The table includes around 64,000 distinct CDR3 sequences, more than 25% detected once. Indicated time point: before trial treatment. The CDR3 sequence is 16 residues long. Germline V gives CDR1 PRHDT, CDR2 FYEKMQ (reference sequence). The J segment lost 9 bases and the V segment lost 2 bases, leaving 14 bases of the junction unmatched.

Source: PBMCs, taken before treatment. The sequence was obtained from a male donor with rectosigmoid adenocarcinoma. The chain uses TRBV13 and TRBJ2-5, with TRBD1 identical over 8 bases. The CDR3 is CASSLTPTGVQAAQYF. CDR3 bases: TGTGCCAGCAGCTTAACGCCGACAGGGGTCCAGGCGGCCCAGTACTTC.